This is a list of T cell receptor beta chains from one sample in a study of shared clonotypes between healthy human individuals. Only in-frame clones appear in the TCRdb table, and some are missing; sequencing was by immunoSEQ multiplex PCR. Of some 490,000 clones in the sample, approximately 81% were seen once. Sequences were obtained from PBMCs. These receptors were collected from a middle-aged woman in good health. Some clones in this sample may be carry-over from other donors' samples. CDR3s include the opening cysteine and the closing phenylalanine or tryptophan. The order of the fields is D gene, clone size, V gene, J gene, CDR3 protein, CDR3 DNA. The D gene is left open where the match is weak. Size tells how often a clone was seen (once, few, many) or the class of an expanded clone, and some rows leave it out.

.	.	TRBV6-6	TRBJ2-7	CASSLVGIEQYF	TGTGCCAGCAGCCTCGTTGGTATTGAGCAGTACTTC
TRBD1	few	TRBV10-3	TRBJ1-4	CAISEQGQGGEKLFF	TGTGCCATCAGTGAGCAGGGACAGGGTGGTGAAAAACTGTTTTTT
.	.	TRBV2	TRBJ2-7	CASEGAGVYEQYF	TGTGCCTCCGAGGGGGCGGGAGTTTACGAGCAGTACTTC
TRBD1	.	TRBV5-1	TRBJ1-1	CASSTDRGEAFF	TGCGCCAGCAGCACTGACAGGGGAGAAGCTTTCTTT
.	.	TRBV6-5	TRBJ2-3	CASSYSPGGRDTQYF	TGTGCCAGCAGTTACTCCCCTGGGGGGAGGGATACGCAGTATTTT
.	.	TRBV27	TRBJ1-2	CASSLKGGNYGYTF	TGTGCCAGCAGTTTAAAGGGGGGGAACTATGGCTACACCTTC
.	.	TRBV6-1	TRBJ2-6	CASSVDSGGANVLTF	TGTGCCAGCAGCGTCGACAGCGGGGGGGCCAACGTCCTGACTTTC
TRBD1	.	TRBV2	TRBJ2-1	CASGGQGFTSGQFF	TGTGCCAGCGGGGGACAGGGATTTACGTCTGGGCAGTTCTTC
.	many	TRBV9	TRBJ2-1	CASSPRGADSYNEQFF	TGTGCCAGCAGCCCGAGGGGGGCGGACTCCTACAATGAGCAGTTCTTC
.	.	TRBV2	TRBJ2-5	CASSASGTPQETQYF	TGTGCCAGCAGTGCCTCCGGGACACCCCAAGAGACCCAGTACTTC
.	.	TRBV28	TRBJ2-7	CASSLVGGYEQYF	TGTGCCAGCAGTTTAGTCGGTGGGTACGAGCAGTACTTC
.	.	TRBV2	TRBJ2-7	CASNSRPLSYEQYF	TGTGCCAGCAACTCCAGACCCCTCTCCTACGAGCAGTACTTC
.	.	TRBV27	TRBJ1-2	CASSPGRLSNYGYTF	TGTGCCAGCAGTCCCGGTCGATTGTCTAACTATGGCTACACCTTC
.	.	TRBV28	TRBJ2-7	CASSLGGTSNYEQYF	TGTGCCAGCAGTTTAGGGGGTACGTCAAACTACGAGCAGTACTTC
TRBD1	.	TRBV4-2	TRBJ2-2	CASSQVGTVTGELFF	TGTGCCAGCAGCCAAGTGGGGACAGTTACCGGGGAGCTGTTTTTT
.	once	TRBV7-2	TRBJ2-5	CASSIATGSQETQYF	TGTGCCAGCAGCATCGCGACAGGCTCCCAAGAGACCCAGTACTTC
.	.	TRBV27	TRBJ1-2	CASSSRATAYGYTF	TGTGCCAGCAGTTCCCGCGCGACTGCCTATGGCTACACCTTC
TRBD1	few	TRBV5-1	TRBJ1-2	CASSLGQGTYGYTF	TGCGCCAGCAGCTTGGGACAGGGTACCTATGGCTACACCTTC
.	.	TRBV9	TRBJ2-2	CASSVTGGANTGELFF	TGTGCCAGCAGCGTAACCGGGGGTGCTAACACCGGGGAGCTGTTTTTT
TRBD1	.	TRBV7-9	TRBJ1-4	CASSKGQGADEKLFF	TGTGCCAGCAGCAAAGGACAGGGGGCAGATGAAAAACTGTTTTTT
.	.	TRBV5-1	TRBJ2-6	CASSSGGSSGANVLTF	TGCGCCAGCAGCTCCGGCGGTAGTTCTGGGGCCAACGTCCTGACTTTC
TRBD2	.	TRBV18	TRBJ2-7	CASSPQREDKQYF	TGTGCCAGCTCACCCCAGCGGGAGGACAAGCAGTACTTC
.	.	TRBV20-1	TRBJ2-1	CSAIVNEQFF	TGCAGTGCGATAGTGAATGAGCAGTTCTTC
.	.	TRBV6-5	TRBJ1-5	CASSYGQLGPQHF	TGTGCCAGCAGTTATGGACAGCTAGGGCCCCAGCATTTT
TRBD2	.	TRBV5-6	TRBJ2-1	CASSLGGRGNEQFF	TGTGCCAGCAGCTTGGGCGGGAGAGGGAATGAGCAGTTCTTC
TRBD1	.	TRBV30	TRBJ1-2	CAWSVKGARAGYTF	TGTGCCTGGAGTGTAAAGGGGGCGCGTGCTGGCTACACCTTC
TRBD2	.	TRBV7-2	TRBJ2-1	CASSLGVGRGLNEQFF	TGTGCCAGCAGCTTAGGGGTGGGGAGGGGATTGAATGAGCAGTTCTTC